The TCR beta chain described here comes from a study of CD8+ T cells in alopecia areata. Across the study: Scalp area affected, as a percentage, set the severity score of treated patients.

Treatment denoted: oral pan-JAK inhibitor, 5-10 mg twice daily. Only a few counts were recorded for this clone. Its antigen remains unidentified. General study results and limits: Mice gave a clearer picture of TCR sharing than patients did, possibly for HLA-related reasons. In scalp, tofacitinib significantly decreased clonality and expanded CD8+ clones among the top 100.

CDR1 is SQVTM and CDR2 is ANQGSEA in the germline V gene. V lost 3 bases and J lost 3, with 6 bases in between. This CDR3 is 11 amino acids long. Extracted from the samples, RNA was reverse transcribed into cDNA to serve as the sequencing template. Produced via immunoSEQ multiplex PCR; TCRdb's table is partial and in-frame only. Of more than 85,000 clones listed, under 70% are singletons. This TCR was recovered from a human donor with alopecia areata. The material was CD8+ T cells sorted from blood, obtained at week 4, from a patient treated with tofacitinib. This chain uses TRBV29-1 with TRBJ2-7, with D possibly being TRBD1 or TRBD2 (5 bases each). The CDR3 spells CSVDGGYEQYF. The CDR3 bases are TGCAGCGTTGATGGGGGCTACGAGCAGTACTTC.